This TCR beta chain was recorded in a study of blood T cell repertoires in COVID-19. Turning to the study itself: Whether acute or convalescent, the COVID-19 samples came from the United States, Italy and Spain. In each case, the material was cDNA or gDNA derived from T cells, B-cell-depleted T cells, or PBMCs.

V was pared by 2 bases and J by 0 bases, with 14 bases between. Per germline, CDR1 KGHSY and CDR2 FQNENV. The CDR3 sequence is 16 residues long. Original processing methods: Estimates of nucleated cell counts were drawn from the amplification of reference gene primers. The protocol was immunoSEQ multiplex PCR, while the TCRdb copy is restricted to in-frame clones and leaves out a portion. Clone size and V and J calls were adopted from that table, with D and trimming inferred from the DNA. The profile shows fewer than 700,000 clones, about 88% of them singletons. V gene TRBV16 combines with J gene TRBJ2-7; possibly TRBD2 for D (5 bases). Sequenced material: peripheral blood. This receptor was identified in a woman aged 50 to 65 with COVID-19, enrolled during active disease. This chain's CDR3 is CASSQAFTGDSYEQYF. In DNA form, the CDR3 reads TGTGCCAGCAGCCAAGCCTTTACCGGGGACTCCTACGAGCAGTACTTC.